The rows below give T cell receptor beta chains drawn from one sample of a study of identical twins. In TCRdb, the 5' RACE reads were re-called with MiXCR into one record per CDR3 protein. The data contain around 650,000 distinct CDR3 sequences, 7% to 7.5% of them singletons. These data were also reused for a study on yellow fever vaccine responses in identical twins.

Sequenced: PBMCs. These receptors all come from a woman aged 18-29 years in good health. CDR3s include the opening cysteine and the closing phenylalanine or tryptophan. The D gene is left open where the match is weak. Size values are once, few and many counts, or a class for expanded clones, and some rows have none.

clone_size d_call j_call v_call cdr3_nt cdr3_aa
few - TRBJ1-2 TRBV20-1 TGCAGTGCTAGAGACGAGTCTACGGTGGGGGGCTACACCTTC CSARDESTVGGYTF
many TRBD1 TRBJ1-2 TRBV7-9 TGTGCCAGCAGCTCGAGGACAGGGCTTTCCTATGGCTACACCTTC CASSSRTGLSYGYTF
few - TRBJ1-6 TRBV12-3/TRBV12-4 TGTGCCAGCAGTCCCGACAGTAATTCACCCCTCCACTTT CASSPDSNSPLHF
many - TRBJ2-1 TRBV6-6 TGTGCCAGCAAAAGTGGTGGAGGCAATGAGCAGTTCTTC CASKSGGGNEQFF
few TRBD2 TRBJ2-5 TRBV28 TGTGCCAGCACGATTTCCGGGACTAGCGGGAAGCGGACCCAGTACTTC CASTISGTSGKRTQYF
- TRBD2 TRBJ2-5 TRBV7-3 TGTGCCAGCAGCTTCCTCGGGAGGTCCCAAGAGACCCAGTACTTC CASSFLGRSQETQYF
- - TRBJ1-5 TRBV20-1 TGCAGTGCTAGTGTGGGGAGAAATCAGCCCCAGCATTTT CSASVGRNQPQHF
few - TRBJ1-4 TRBV2 TGTGCCAGCAGTGAAGCACTATGGGGGTCGAATGAAAAACTGTTTTTT CASSEALWGSNEKLFF
few - TRBJ2-7 TRBV14 TGTGCCAGCAGCCAAGTTCATGACTACGAGCAGTACTTC CASSQVHDYEQYF
many TRBD2 TRBJ2-5 TRBV7-7 TGTGCCAGCAGCTCTAGCGGGAGCGCGGAGACCCAGTACTTC CASSSSGSAETQYF
few - TRBJ1-1 TRBV5-1 TGCGCCAGCACCTCTGGGGGGGCGTCGGCGGGTGAAGCTTTCTTT CASTSGGASAGEAFF
once TRBD2 TRBJ2-5 TRBV3-1 TGTGCCAGCAGCCAAGGGGAGGGATCCGCCCGACTAGCGGGAAGAGAGACCCAGTACTTC CASSQGEGSARLAGRETQYF
few TRBD2 TRBJ2-2 TRBV4-1 TGCGCCAGCGCGGGGGATTTGGCCGGGGAGCTGTTTTTT CASAGDLAGELFF
few TRBD2 TRBJ2-3 TRBV3-1 TGTGCCAGCAGCCAAGGGACTAGCGGCACAGATACGCAGTATTTT CASSQGTSGTDTQYF
many TRBD2 TRBJ2-2 TRBV12-5 TGTGCTAGTGGTTGGGGACTAGCGAACACCGGGGAGCTGTTTTTT CASGWGLANTGELFF
many - TRBJ2-7 TRBV29-1 TGCAGCGTTGTAACAACGAAAAAGTTGGAGCAGTACTTC CSVVTTKKLEQYF
many - TRBJ2-7 TRBV7-9 TGTGCCAGCAGCTTAGACGTGGGACGGGGCGAGCAGTACTTC CASSLDVGRGEQYF
many - TRBJ2-1 TRBV14 TGTGCCAGCAGCCAAGTGGTAGTCGTCTACAATGAGCAGTTCTTC CASSQVVVVYNEQFF
many TRBD1 TRBJ2-5 TRBV4-1 TGCGCCAGCAGCCAAGTCGGGAAGGGGGCGACGGCTCAAGAGACCCAGTACTTC CASSQVGKGATAQETQYF
many - TRBJ1-6 TRBV27 TGTGCCAGCAGTTCCCTAATCTCACCCCTCCACTTT CASSSLISPLHF
- - TRBJ2-5 TRBV28 TGTGCCAGCAGTTTGGGGAGATTGGAGACCCAGTACTTC CASSLGRLETQYF
few - TRBJ2-7 TRBV7-9 TGTGCCAGCAGCTTAGGCGGGCCCGGATACGAGCAGTACTTC CASSLGGPGYEQYF
- TRBD2 TRBJ2-1 TRBV20-1 TGCAGTGCTAGAGGTGGGACTAGCGTCGATGAGCAGTTCTTC CSARGGTSVDEQFF